A single T cell receptor (beta chain) is shown here with its context. This sample was taken from a study of blood T cell repertoires in COVID-19. As for the study in general: PBMCs, B-cell-depleted T cells, or T cells were the source of the cDNA or gDNA that made up the material.

Participants spanned ages about 18 to 100 years and resided in 20 to 30 US areas. The method was immunoSEQ multiplex PCR; TCRdb's version includes in-frame clones alone and lacks a portion of them. Seen here are approximately 240,000 clones, 75% to 90% observed once, and the top ten hold around 6%. After removal of 2 bases from V and 6 bases from J, the junction contained 4 bases not matched to a gene. The CDR3 has 13 amino acids. Per germline, CDR1 SGDLS and CDR2 YYNGEE. The chain joins TRBV9 to TRBJ1-2; 7 bases align to TRBD1. The sequence was collected from a woman younger than 45 with acute COVID-19. The sample taken for sequencing was PBMCs or T cells enriched from blood (not recorded which). The CDR3 coding sequence is TGTGCCAGCAGCGTTCGACAGGGAGATGGCTACACCTTC. Translation: CASSVRQGDGYTF.